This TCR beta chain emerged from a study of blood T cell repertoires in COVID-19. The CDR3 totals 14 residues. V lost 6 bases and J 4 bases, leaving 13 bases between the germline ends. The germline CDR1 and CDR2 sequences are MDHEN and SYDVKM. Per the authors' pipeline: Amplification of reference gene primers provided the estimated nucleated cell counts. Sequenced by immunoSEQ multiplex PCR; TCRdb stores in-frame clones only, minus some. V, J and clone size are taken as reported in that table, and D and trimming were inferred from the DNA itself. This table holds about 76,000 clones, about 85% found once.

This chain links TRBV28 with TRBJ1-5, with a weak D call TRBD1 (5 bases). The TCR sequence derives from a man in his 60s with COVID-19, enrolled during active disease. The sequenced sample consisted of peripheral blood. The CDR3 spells CASRERQPNQPQHF. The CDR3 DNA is TGTGCCAGCAGAGAAAGACAGCCAAATCAGCCCCAGCATTTT.